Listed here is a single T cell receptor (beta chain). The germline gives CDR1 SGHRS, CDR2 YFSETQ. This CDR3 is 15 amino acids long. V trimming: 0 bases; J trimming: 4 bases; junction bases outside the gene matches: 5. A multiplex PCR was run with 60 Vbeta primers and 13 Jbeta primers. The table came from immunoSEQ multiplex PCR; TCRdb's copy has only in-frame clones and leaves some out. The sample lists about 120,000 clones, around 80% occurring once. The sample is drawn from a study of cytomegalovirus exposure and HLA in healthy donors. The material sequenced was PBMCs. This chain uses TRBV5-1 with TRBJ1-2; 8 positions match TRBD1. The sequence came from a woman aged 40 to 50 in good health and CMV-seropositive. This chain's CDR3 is CASSLEAGGGYGYTF. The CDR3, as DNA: TGCGCCAGCAGCTTGGAGGCAGGGGGCGGCTATGGCTACACCTTC.